The clone carrying this T cell receptor beta chain was seen only once. Per germline, CDR1 LGHNA and CDR2 YSLEER. Trimming removed 0 bases from V and 0 bases from J, with 11 bases in between. The CDR3 contains 16 residues. The donors, healthy Caucasians from Russia, were aged roughly 6 to 100. This record comes from a study of blood T cells in healthy people across ages. A sample-barcoded 5' primer and a J-beta primer mix were used in a second PCR of roughly 7 to 12 cycles. TCRdb called the 5' RACE reads again in MiXCR, with one record for every CDR3 protein. Of about 1.1 million distinct CDR3 sequences in the sample, more than 30% were seen once.

This sequence originates from a young man in good health. The specimen was blood. V and J are TRBV4-3 and TRBJ1-2; D is unresolved. The CDR3 region is CASSQEAIRSNYGYTF. As DNA, the CDR3 is TGCGCCAGCAGCCAAGAGGCGATAAGGTCTAACTATGGCTACACCTTC.